Listed here are 13 T cell receptor beta chains from one sample, sequenced in a study of T cells after posttransplantation cyclophosphamide. Produced via immunoSEQ multiplex PCR; TCRdb's table is partial and in-frame only. Counted here are more than 9,000 clones, around nine tenths occurring once; the ten biggest clones make up 25% to 35%. Cyclophosphamide on days +3 and +4 followed busulfan-fludarabine conditioning and a marrow graft. The specimen was CD4+ T cells sorted from PBMCs, collected after allogeneic stem cell transplant with posttransplant cyclophosphamide. The receptors stem from a male patient aged 25-45 years who received an allogeneic stem cell transplant from a related donor, was CMV-positive, and had acute GVHD only. Some of these T cells may belong to the graft donor.

The chain links TRBV7-2 to TRBJ2-3, with 9 bases fitting TRBD2. Trimming removed 5 bases from V and 3 bases from J; junction bases left unmatched: 3. This CDR3 is built from 14 residues. Germline CDR1 SGHTA, CDR2 FQGNSA. CDR3 sequence: CASSPGLATDTQYF. As DNA, the CDR3 is TGTGCCAGCAGCCCGGGACTAGCAACAGATACGCAGTATTTT.

Only one count was recorded for this clone. This chain connects TRBV6-1 to TRBJ2-7; no reliable D call. The V end was cut by 7 bases, the J end by 2 bases, with 15 bases between. The length of the CDR3 is 14 residues. Germline CDR1 MNHNS, CDR2 SASEGT. The CDR3 bases are TGTGCCAGCAACCAAGGAAACAGACCCTACGAGCAGTACTTC. It codes for CASNQGNRPYEQYF.

The genes are TRBV18 and TRBJ2-7; 9 bases line up with TRBD1. The germline CDR1 and CDR2 sequences are KGHSH and LQKENI. The CDR3 is 16 amino acids. The V gene end was trimmed by 4 bases and the J gene end by 3 bases; junction bases not matched to a gene: 10. CDR3 coding DNA: TGTGCCAGCTCACTAAGAAGGACAGGGGAGGGCTACGAGCAGTACTTC. This sequence encodes CASSLRRTGEGYEQYF.

The chain couples TRBV10-2 to TRBJ1-6; tentative D call: TRBD1 (5 bases). This CDR3 has 14 amino acids. Trimming cost V 4 bases and J 9 bases, with 13 bases left between them. The germline V gene has CDR1 WSHSY and CDR2 SAAADI. DNA for the CDR3: TGCGCCAGCAGTGGTGTCAGGGCTGGTTCACCCCTCCACTTT. Residues: CASSGVRAGSPLHF.

This chain uses TRBV4-1 with TRBJ1-5; D perhaps matches TRBD1 (6 bases). V dropped 4 bases and J dropped 0 bases, with 19 bases sitting between them. The CDR3 is 18 amino acids. CDR1 and CDR2 (germline): MGHRA, YSYEKL. CDR3 DNA sequence: TGCGCCAGCAGCCTCATGGCTGTCACAGGGCGTAGCAATCAGCCCCAGCATTTT. Translated, it gives CASSLMAVTGRSNQPQHF.

As regards this clone: The junction does not match germline at one end; this may be a read error. The rearrangement links TRBV20-1 to TRBJ1-2, with D uncertain. CDR1 is DFQATT and CDR2 is SNEGSKA in the germline V gene (reference sequence). The CDR3 runs 10 residues. Here the CDR3 DNA reads TGCAGTGCTAGGGCAGTCCGACAACTCTTC. It specifies CSARAVRQLF.

The rearrangement uses TRBV5-4 and TRBJ1-6; 7 nucleotides align to TRBD1. V lost 5 bases and J lost 7; bases outside the gene matches: 6. The CDR3 spans 14 residues. CDR1 is SGHNT and CDR2 is YYREEE in the germline V gene (reference sequence). Written as DNA, the CDR3 is TGTGCCAGCAGTCCCGGGACAGCCAATTCACCCCTCCACTTT. It translates to CASSPGTANSPLHF.

This chain connects TRBV7-2 to TRBJ2-2, with D possibly TRBD2 on 7 matching bases. CDR3 length: 16 amino acids. V gave up 1 base and J gave up 2 bases, with 11 bases separating them. Germline V gives CDR1 SGHTA, CDR2 FQGNSA. CDR3 nucleotides: TGTGCCAGCAGCTTAGGCGGGGGCCTAAACACCGGGGAGCTGTTTTTT. Protein: CASSLGGGLNTGELFF. Combining the CDR3 with reference TRBV7-2 and TRBJ2-2 gives the whole variable domain GAGVSQSPSNKVTEKGKDVELRCDPISGHTALYWYRQSLGQGLEFLIYFQGNSAPDKSGLPSDRFSAERTGGSVSTLTIQRTQQEDSAVYLCASSLGGGLNTGELFFGEGSRLTVL.

The chain combines TRBV5-1 with TRBJ1-2; 7 nucleotides line up with TRBD1. With 0 bases clipped from V and 5 bases from J, the junction kept 4 bases outside the gene matches. CDR3 length: 14 amino acids. Germline CDR1 SGHRS, CDR2 YFSETQ. The CDR3 sequence is CASSLGDREYGYTF. The DNA for the CDR3 is TGCGCCAGCAGCTTGGGTGACAGGGAATATGGCTACACCTTC.

Regarding this clone: One junction end does not reproduce the germline sequence, and a read error may be involved. Other DNA sequences in this sample translate to the same CDR3. The gene calls are TRBV6-5 and TRBJ1-4; D is unclear. Germline-derived CDR1 and CDR2 are MNHEY and SVGAGI. The CDR3 has 14 amino acids. The CDR3 DNA reads TGCGCCACCGGGTATATTGGAGGCGGTGAAAAACTGTTTTTT. Translation gives CATGYIGGGEKLFF.

V usage is TRBV6-4 and J usage is TRBJ2-2; weak D call: TRBD1 (6 bases). The CDR3 covers 16 residues. Germline assignment: CDR1 MRHNA and CDR2 SNTAGT. The ends were cut back, 0 bases at V and 3 bases at J, with 11 bases in the middle. The CDR3 nucleotides read TGTGCCAGCAGTGACTCGGGAGAGGGGGACACCGGGGAGCTGTTTTTT. This codes for CASSDSGEGDTGELFF.

The rearrangement uses TRBV10-3 and TRBJ1-1; D possibly corresponds to TRBD1 (5 bases). This CDR3 region has 15 residues. V gave up 2 bases and J gave up 7 bases, with 17 bases separating them. The germline V gene encodes CDR1 ENHRY and CDR2 SYGVKD. The CDR3 is CAISERGLGKIEAFF. For the CDR3, the DNA is TGTGCCATCAGTGAGAGGGGACTGGGAAAGATTGAAGCTTTCTTT.

This clone was counted a single time. The chain employs TRBV4-2 and TRBJ2-1; D is unresolved. The germline V gene has CDR1 LGHNA and CDR2 YNFKEQ. This CDR3 contains 13 residues. Trimming removed 5 bases at V and 4 bases at J, with 9 bases between. CDR3 sequence: CASSSSPYNEQFF. The CDR3 region has the DNA TGTGCCAGCAGCTCCTCCCCTTACAATGAGCAGTTCTTC.